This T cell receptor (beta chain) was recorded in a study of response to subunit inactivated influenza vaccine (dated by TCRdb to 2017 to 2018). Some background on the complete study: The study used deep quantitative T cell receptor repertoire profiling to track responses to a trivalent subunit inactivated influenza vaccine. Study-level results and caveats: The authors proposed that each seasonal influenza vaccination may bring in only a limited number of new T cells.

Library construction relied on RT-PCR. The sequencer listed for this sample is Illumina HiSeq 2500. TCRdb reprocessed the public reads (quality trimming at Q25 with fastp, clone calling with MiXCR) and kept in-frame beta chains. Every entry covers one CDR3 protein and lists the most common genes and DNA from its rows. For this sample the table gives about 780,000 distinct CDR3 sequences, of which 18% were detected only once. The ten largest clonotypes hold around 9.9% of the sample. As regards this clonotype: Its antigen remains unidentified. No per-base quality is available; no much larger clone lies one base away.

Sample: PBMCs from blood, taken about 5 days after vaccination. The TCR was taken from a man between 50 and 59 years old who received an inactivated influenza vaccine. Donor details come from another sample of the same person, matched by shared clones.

The sequenced DNA: TGTGCCAGCAGTTACGAGGCAGGTTGGACAGATACGCAGTATTTT. Translated, this gives CASSYEAGWTDTQYF. This chain joins TRBV6-5 to TRBJ2-3, with the D gene call left open. At the junction V is shortened by 2 bases and J by 3 bases, with 12 bases in between. Measured from the cysteine to the phenylalanine, the CDR3 is 15 residues long. This entry keeps only the CDR3 DNA: 45 bases, framed from base 1. From the germline V gene, CDR1 is MNHEY and CDR2 is SVGAGI.